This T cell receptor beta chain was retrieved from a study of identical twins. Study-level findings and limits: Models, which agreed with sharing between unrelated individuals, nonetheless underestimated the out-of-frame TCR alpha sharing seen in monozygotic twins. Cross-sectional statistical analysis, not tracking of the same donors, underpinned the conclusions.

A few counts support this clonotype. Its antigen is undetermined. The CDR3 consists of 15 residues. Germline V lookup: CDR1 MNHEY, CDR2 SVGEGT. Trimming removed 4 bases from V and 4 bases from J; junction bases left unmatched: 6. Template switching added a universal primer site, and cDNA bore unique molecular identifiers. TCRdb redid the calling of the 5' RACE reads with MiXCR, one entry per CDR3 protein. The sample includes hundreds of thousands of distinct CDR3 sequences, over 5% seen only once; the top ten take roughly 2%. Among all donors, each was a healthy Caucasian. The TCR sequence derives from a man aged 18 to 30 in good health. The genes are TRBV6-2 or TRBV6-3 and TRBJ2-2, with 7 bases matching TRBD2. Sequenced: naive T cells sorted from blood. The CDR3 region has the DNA TGTGCCAGCAGTTTTGCGTCGGGGGGCACCGGGGAGCTGTTTTTT. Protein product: CASSFASGGTGELFF.